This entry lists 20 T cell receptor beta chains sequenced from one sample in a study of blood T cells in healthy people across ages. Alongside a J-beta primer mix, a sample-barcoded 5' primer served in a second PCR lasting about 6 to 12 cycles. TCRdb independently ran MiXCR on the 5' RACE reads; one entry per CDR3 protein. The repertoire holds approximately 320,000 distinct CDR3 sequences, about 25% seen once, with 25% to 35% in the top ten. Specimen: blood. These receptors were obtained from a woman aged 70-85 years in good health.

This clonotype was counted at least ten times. The CDR3 nucleotides read TGTGCCTCTGACGCGGGAGGGGGTTCCGTAACGCAGTATTTT. Its protein is CASDAGGGSVTQYF. This chain links TRBV21-1 with TRBJ2-3; the D call of TRBD2 is as the table states it, not checked on the DNA. TRBV21-1 is noted as a pseudogene. This CDR3 has 14 residues.

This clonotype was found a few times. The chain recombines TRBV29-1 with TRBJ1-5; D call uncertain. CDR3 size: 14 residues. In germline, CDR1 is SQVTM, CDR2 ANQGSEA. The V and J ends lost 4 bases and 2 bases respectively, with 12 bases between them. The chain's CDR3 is CSVGSVSGNQPQHF. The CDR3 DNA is TGCAGCGTTGGGAGCGTCAGCGGCAATCAGCCCCAGCATTTT.

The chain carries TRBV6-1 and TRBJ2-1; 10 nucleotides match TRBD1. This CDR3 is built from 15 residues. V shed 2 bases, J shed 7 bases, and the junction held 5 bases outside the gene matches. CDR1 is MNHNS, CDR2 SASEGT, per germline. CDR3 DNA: TGTGCCAGCAGTGAATGGAAGGACAGGGGGAATGAGCAGTTCTTC. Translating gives CASSEWKDRGNEQFF.

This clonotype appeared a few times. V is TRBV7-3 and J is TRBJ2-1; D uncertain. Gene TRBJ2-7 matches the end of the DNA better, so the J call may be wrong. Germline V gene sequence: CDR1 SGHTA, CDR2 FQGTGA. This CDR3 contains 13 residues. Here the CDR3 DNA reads TGTGCCAGCAGCTTATCATCAGTTGGGGAGCAGTACTTC. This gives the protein CASSLSSVGEQYF.

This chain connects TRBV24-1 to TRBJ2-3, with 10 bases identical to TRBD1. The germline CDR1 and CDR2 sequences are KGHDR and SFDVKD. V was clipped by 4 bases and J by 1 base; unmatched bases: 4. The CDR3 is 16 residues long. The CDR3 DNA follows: TGTGCCACCAGTGAGTCCGGGACAGGGGGCACAGATACGCAGTATTTT. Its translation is CATSESGTGGTDTQYF.

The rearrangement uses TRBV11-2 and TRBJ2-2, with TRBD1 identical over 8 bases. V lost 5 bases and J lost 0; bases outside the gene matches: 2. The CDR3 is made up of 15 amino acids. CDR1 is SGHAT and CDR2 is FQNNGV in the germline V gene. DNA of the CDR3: TGTGCCAGCAGCAAACAGGGGGCGAACACCGGGGAGCTGTTTTTT. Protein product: CASSKQGANTGELFF.

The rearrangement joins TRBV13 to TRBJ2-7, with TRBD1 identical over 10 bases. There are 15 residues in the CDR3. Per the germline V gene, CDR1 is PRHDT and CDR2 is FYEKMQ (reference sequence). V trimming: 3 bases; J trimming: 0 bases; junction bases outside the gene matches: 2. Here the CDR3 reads CASSFGQGGSYEQYF. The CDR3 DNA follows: TGTGCCAGCAGCTTTGGACAGGGGGGCTCCTACGAGCAGTACTTC.

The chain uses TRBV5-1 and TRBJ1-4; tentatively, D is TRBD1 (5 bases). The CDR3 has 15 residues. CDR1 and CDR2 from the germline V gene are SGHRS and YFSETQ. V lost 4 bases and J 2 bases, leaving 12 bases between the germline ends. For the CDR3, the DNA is TGCGCCAGCAGCCGAGTACCAGGGACTAATGAAAAACTGTTTTTT. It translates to CASSRVPGTNEKLFF.

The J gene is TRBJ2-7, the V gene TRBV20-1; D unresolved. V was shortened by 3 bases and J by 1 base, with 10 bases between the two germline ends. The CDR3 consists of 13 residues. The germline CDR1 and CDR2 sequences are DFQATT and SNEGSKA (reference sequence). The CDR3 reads CSASSSRSYEQYF. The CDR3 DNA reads TGCAGTGCTAGTAGCAGCAGATCCTACGAGCAGTACTTC.

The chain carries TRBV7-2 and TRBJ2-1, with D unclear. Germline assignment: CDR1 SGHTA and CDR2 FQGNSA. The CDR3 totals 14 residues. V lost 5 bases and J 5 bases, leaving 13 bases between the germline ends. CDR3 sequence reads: CASSPRLRDNEQFF. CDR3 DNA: TGTGCCAGCAGCCCCCGGCTTAGGGACAATGAGCAGTTCTTC.

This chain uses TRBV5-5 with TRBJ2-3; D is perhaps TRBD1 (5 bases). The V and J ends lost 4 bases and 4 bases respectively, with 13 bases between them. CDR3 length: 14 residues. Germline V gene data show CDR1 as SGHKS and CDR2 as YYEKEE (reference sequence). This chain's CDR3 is CASSARVGADTQYF. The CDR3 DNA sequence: TGTGCCAGCAGCGCCAGGGTGGGCGCAGATACGCAGTATTTT.

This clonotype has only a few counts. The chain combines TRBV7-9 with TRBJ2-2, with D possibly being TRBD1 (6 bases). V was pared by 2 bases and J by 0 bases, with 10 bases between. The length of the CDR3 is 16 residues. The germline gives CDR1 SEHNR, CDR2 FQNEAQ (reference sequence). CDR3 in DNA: TGTGCCAGCAGCTTAAGGGGACAATCGAACACCGGGGAGCTGTTTTTT. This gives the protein CASSLRGQSNTGELFF.

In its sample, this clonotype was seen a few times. This CDR3 is CASSTRPQSDNEQFF. As DNA, the CDR3 is TGTGCCAGCAGCACGCGACCCCAGTCGGACAATGAGCAGTTCTTC. The rearrangement joins TRBV4-2 to TRBJ2-1; unclear D gene. Trimming stripped 5 bases from V and 5 bases from J, with 16 bases between. Per the germline V gene, CDR1 is LGHNA and CDR2 is YNFKEQ. The CDR3 has 15 residues.

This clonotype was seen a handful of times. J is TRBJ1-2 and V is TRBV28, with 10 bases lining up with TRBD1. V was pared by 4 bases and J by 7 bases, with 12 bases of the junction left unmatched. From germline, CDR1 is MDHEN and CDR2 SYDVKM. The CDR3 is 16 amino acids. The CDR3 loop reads CASSSRLSRDRGGYTF. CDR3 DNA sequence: TGTGCCAGCAGTTCCCGTCTCTCCCGGGACAGGGGTGGCTACACCTTC.

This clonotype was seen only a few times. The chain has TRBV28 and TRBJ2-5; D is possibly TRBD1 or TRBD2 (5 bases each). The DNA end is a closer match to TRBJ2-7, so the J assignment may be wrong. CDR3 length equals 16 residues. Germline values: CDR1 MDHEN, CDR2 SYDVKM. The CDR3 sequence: CASSYELRDPNYEQYF. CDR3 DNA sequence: TGTGCCAGCAGCTACGAACTCCGGGACCCAAACTACGAGCAGTACTTC.

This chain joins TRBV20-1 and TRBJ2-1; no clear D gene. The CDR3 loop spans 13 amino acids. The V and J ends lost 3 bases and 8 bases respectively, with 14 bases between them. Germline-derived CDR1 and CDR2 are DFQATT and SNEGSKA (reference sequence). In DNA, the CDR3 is TGCAGTGCTAGCCTCTATCCAGGCGATGAGCAGTTCTTC. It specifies CSASLYPGDEQFF.

The CDR3 region is CSASPLSNELGSYTDTQYF. CDR3 bases: TGCAGTGCTAGTCCTTTATCTAACGAACTGGGGTCCTACACAGATACGCAGTATTTT. The rearrangement links TRBV20-1 to TRBJ2-3; D unresolved. This CDR3 has 19 residues. CDR1 DFQATT and CDR2 SNEGSKA come from the germline V gene (reference sequence). V was cut by 3 bases and J by 2 bases, with 27 bases left in between.

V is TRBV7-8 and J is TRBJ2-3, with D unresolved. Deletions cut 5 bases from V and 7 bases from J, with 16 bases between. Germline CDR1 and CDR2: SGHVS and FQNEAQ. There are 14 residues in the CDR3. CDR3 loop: CASSPTSVGYTQYF. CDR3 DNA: TGTGCCAGCAGCCCGACGAGTGTCGGTTATACGCAGTATTTT.

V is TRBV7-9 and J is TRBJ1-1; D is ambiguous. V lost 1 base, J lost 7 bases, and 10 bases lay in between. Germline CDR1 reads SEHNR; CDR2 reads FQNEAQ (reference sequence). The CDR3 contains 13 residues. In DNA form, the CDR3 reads TGTGCCAGCAGCTTAGGGGATGGAGTTGAAGCTTTCTTT. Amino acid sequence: CASSLGDGVEAFF.

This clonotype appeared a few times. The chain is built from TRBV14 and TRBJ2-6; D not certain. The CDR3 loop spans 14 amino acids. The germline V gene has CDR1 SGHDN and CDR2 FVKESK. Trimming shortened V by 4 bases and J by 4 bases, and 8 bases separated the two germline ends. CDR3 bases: TGTGCCAGCAGCCGAAACTTAGGGGCCAACGTCCTGACTTTC. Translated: CASSRNLGANVLTF. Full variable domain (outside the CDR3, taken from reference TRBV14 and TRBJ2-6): EAGVTQFPSHSVIEKGQTVTLRCDPISGHDNLYWYRRVMGKEIKFLLHFVKESKQDESGMPNNRFLAERTGGTYSTLKVQPAELEDSGVYFCASSRNLGANVLTFGAGSRLTVL.